Following are 30 T cell receptor beta chains from one sample sequenced in a study of regulatory T cells in long-lasting Graves disease. As to time point: persistent/refractory GD, antithyroid drugs over 5 years with positive TRAb. Following extraction of RNA from PBMCs, that RNA was used to make the TCR library. Library construction for TCR beta used iRepertoire HTBI primers and Arm-PCR of CDR3 regions. TCRdb recomputed calls from the multiplex PCR reads with MiXCR, one row per CDR3 protein. Of fewer than 550,000 distinct CDR3 sequences in the sample, roughly 21% were seen once. Sequencing was performed on peripheral blood mononuclear cells (PBMCs), taken when the disease was refractory, from a patient treated with antithyroid drugs. The receptors originated from a female donor with Graves disease.

The chain recombines TRBV10-3 with TRBJ2-3; TRBD1 or TRBD2 may be the D gene (5 bases each). The CDR3 has 15 amino acids. The ends were cut back, 3 bases at V and 2 bases at J, with 12 bases in the middle. Germline assignment: CDR1 ENHRY and CDR2 SYGVKD. CDR3 in DNA: TGTGCCATCAGTGATGGGACGAGAAACACAGATACGCAGTATTTT. As protein: CAISDGTRNTDTQYF.

The gene calls are TRBV28 and TRBJ2-7, with D possibly matching TRBD2 (5 bases). Trimming shortened V by 5 bases and J by 3 bases, and 14 bases separated the two germline ends. Germline values: CDR1 MDHEN, CDR2 SYDVKM. CDR3 length: 14 residues. The CDR3 region has the DNA TGTGCCAGCAGTGCGACGGGGTCAGGCTACGAGCAGTACTTC. It codes for CASSATGSGYEQYF.

The J gene is TRBJ1-4, the V gene TRBV29-1; 7 bases map to TRBD1. The CDR3 totals 12 residues. Germline CDR1 SQVTM, CDR2 ANQGSEA. J was trimmed by 4 bases and V by 7 bases; bases with no gene match: 3. The CDR3 coding sequence is TGCAGCGCGGGACAGATTAATGAAAAACTGTTTTTT. Translating it yields CSAGQINEKLFF.

This rearrangement joins TRBV25-1 to TRBJ1-2, with 9 bases that match TRBD1. Germline V gene sequence: CDR1 MGHDK, CDR2 SYGVNS. The ends lost 10 bases at V and 2 bases at J; junction bases unmatched: 5. CDR3 length: 13 residues. CDR3 in amino acids: CATWDRENYGYTF. The DNA for the CDR3 is TGTGCCACCTGGGACAGGGAGAACTATGGCTACACCTTC.

At least ten counts were recorded for this clonotype. The V gene is TRBV28, the J gene TRBJ1-1, with a possible D match to TRBD1 (5 bases). V lost 7 bases to trimming and J lost 0 bases, with 15 bases between them. This CDR3 is 15 amino acids long. Germline V gene lookup returns CDR1 MDHEN and CDR2 SYDVKM. CDR3 in amino acids: CASIWGGSVNTEAFF. The CDR3, as DNA: TGTGCCAGCATCTGGGGGGGGTCGGTGAACACTGAAGCTTTCTTT.

The gene calls are TRBV3-1 and TRBJ1-1; no reliable D call. The V gene's germline CDR1 is LGHDT and CDR2 YNNKEL (reference sequence). Trimming pared 3 bases from V and 3 bases from J, leaving 20 bases between. This CDR3 is 17 amino acids long. In nucleotides, the CDR3 is TGTGCCAGCAGCCACTCCTTCGGGGAGAAGAGGGACACTGAAGCTTTCTTT. Protein sequence: CASSHSFGEKRDTEAFF.

This clonotype was recorded many times. The chain recombines TRBV12-3 or TRBV12-4 with TRBJ1-1; maybe TRBD1 (6 bases). The CDR3 totals 12 residues. The V end was cut by 3 bases, the J end by 6 bases, with 8 bases between. The CDR3 region has the DNA TGTGCCAGCAGTTTTGAGGGGGCTGAAGCTTTCTTT. Amino acid sequence: CASSFEGAEAFF.

The rearrangement joins TRBV7-8 to TRBJ2-2, with 9 bases lining up with TRBD1. The CDR3 is 18 residues long. The germline V gene encodes CDR1 SGHVS and CDR2 FQNEAQ. The V gene end was trimmed by 5 bases and the J gene end by 5 bases; junction bases not matched to a gene: 15. The CDR3 region is CASSQGFGTGTRTGELFF. The CDR3 DNA reads TGTGCCAGCAGCCAGGGGTTTGGGACAGGGACGAGGACCGGGGAGCTGTTTTTT.

The CDR3: CASSPWTLGAEAFF. The CDR3 coding sequence is TGTGCCAGCTCCCCGTGGACACTGGGAGCTGAAGCTTTCTTT. This sequence joins TRBV18 and TRBJ1-1; D may be TRBD1 (5 bases). The CDR3 contains 14 residues. V was clipped by 6 bases and J by 6 bases, with 17 bases between them. From germline, CDR1 is KGHSH and CDR2 LQKENI.

In the case of this clonotype: This sequence may be a read error, since a much larger clone differs from it by one base. CDR3 amino acids: CATSEGRKSTEAFF. In nucleotides, the CDR3 is TGTGCCACCAGTGAGGGGCGGAAGAGCACTGAAGCTTTCTTT. The V call is TRBV24-1, the J call TRBJ1-1, with D tentatively TRBD1 (5 bases). Trimming stripped 4 bases from V and 4 bases from J, with 12 bases between. The CDR3 covers 14 residues. Per germline, CDR1 KGHDR and CDR2 SFDVKD.

The sample holds a few counts of this clonotype. The chain links TRBV29-1 to TRBJ2-2, with D possibly matching TRBD2 (7 bases). Germline V lookup: CDR1 SQVTM, CDR2 ANQGSEA. This CDR3 comprises 14 residues. Trimming removed 8 bases from V and 6 bases from J, with 19 bases in between. CDR3 nucleotides: TGCAGCTCTGGGGGGGCAGAGACCCCCGGGGAGCTGTTTTTT. As protein: CSSGGAETPGELFF.

V and J are TRBV5-1 and TRBJ1-1; tentative D call: TRBD1 (6 bases). Between the trimmed V and J ends, which lost 1 base and 3 bases, there was a span of 13 bases. In germline, CDR1 is SGHRS, CDR2 YFSETQ. The CDR3 length is 15 residues. Written as DNA, the CDR3 is TGCGCCAGCAGCTTGATCTCCCCAGGGGACACTGAAGCTTTCTTT. Translated: CASSLISPGDTEAFF.

This clonotype was counted at least ten times. The chain has TRBV11-3 and TRBJ2-2; D is unclear. Germline-derived CDR1 and CDR2 are SGHNT and YENEEA. V shed 0 bases and J shed 5 bases, with 7 bases lying between them. This CDR3 comprises 14 residues. Here the CDR3 DNA reads TGTGCCAGCAGCTTAGATCGCCCTACCGGGGAGCTGTTTTTT. The encoded protein is CASSLDRPTGELFF.

The CDR3: CASRQGGVDTQYF. The CDR3 DNA reads TGTGCCAGCAGACAGGGGGGGGTGGATACGCAGTATTTT. V gene TRBV28 combines with J gene TRBJ2-3, with D tentatively TRBD1 (8 bases). Trimming shortened V by 6 bases and J by 6 bases, and 13 bases separated the two germline ends. The germline CDR1 and CDR2 sequences are MDHEN and SYDVKM. The CDR3 is 13 residues long.

There are many counts of this clonotype. This sequence joins TRBV20-1 and TRBJ1-1; possibly TRBD1 for D (6 bases). Germline CDR1 is DFQATT and CDR2 is SNEGSKA (reference sequence). The CDR3 loop spans 13 amino acids. The V end lost 6 bases, the J end lost 4 bases, and 15 bases lay between the germline ends. The CDR3 DNA sequence: TGCAGTGCCGACACAGGGACGGGCACTGAAGCTTTCTTT. Translating it yields CSADTGTGTEAFF.

Turning to this clonotype: This may be a read error: a much more frequent sequence differs by one nucleotide. This chain links TRBV12-5 with TRBJ1-4; D is uncertain. Trimming cost V 1 base and J 1 base, with 4 bases left between them. The germline gives CDR1 LGHNT, CDR2 FRNRAP. CDR3 length equals 14 residues. The CDR3 nucleotides are TGTGCTAGTGGTTTGGACAGAACTAATGAAAAACTGTTTTTT. Translating gives CASGLDRTNEKLFF.

The chain combines TRBV20-1 with TRBJ1-2; a weak D match, TRBD1 (5 bases). Trimming left V 3 bases short and J 4 bases short, with 12 bases between. CDR1 is DFQATT and CDR2 is SNEGSKA in the germline V gene (reference sequence). CDR3 length equals 13 residues. The CDR3 nucleotides read TGCAGTGCTAGTCTAACAGGACTCTATGGCTACACCTTC. Translated, it gives CSASLTGLYGYTF.

This clonotype was seen a handful of times. The chain carries TRBV7-3 and TRBJ2-4; maybe TRBD2 (6 bases). V lost 0 bases to trimming and J lost 6 bases, with 12 bases between them. The CDR3 consists of 15 residues. Germline lookup yields CDR1 SGHTA and CDR2 FQGTGA. This chain's CDR3 is CASSLTGGPGNIQYF. DNA of the CDR3: TGTGCCAGCAGCTTAACCGGGGGTCCGGGAAACATTCAGTACTTC.

The CDR3 sequence is CASSLVRSSETQYF. CDR3 sequence (DNA): TGTGCCAGCAGCTTAGTAAGGAGTAGTGAGACCCAGTACTTC. The chain recombines TRBV7-2 with TRBJ2-5, with no clear D. The CDR3 contains 14 residues. V gave up 1 base and J gave up 5 bases, with 11 bases separating them. Looked up from germline, CDR1 is SGHTA and CDR2 is FQGNSA.

The V call is TRBV7-3, the J call TRBJ2-6; possible D gene TRBD1, 5 bases. V lost 2 bases, J lost 4 bases, and 9 bases lay in between. Germline V gene lookup returns CDR1 SGHTA and CDR2 FQGTGA. The CDR3 totals 15 residues. The CDR3 bases are TGTGCCAGCAGCTTACAGGGTTTGGGGGCCAACGTCCTGACTTTC. Translated: CASSLQGLGANVLTF.

This clonotype was detected ten times or more. The genes are TRBV27 and TRBJ2-7; TRBD2 matches 7 bases. The V and J ends lost 2 bases and 2 bases, in that order; junction bases with no gene match: 6. The CDR3 length is 15 residues. Germline V gives CDR1 MNHEY, CDR2 SMNVEV (reference sequence). CDR3 region: CASSLVAGPTYEQYF. CDR3 in DNA: TGTGCCAGCAGTTTAGTAGCGGGTCCTACCTACGAGCAGTACTTC.

Note on this clonotype: One base away lies a much larger clone, so this may be a sequencing read error. V is TRBV5-4 and J is TRBJ1-2; no definite D call. CDR1 and CDR2 from the germline V gene are SGHNT and YYREEE (reference sequence). The CDR3 contains 13 residues. V shed 2 bases and J shed 0 bases, with 5 bases lying between them. CDR3 region: CASSLETNYGYTF. CDR3 DNA: TGTGCCAGCAGCTTAGAAACTAACTATGGCTACACCTTC. The variable domain in full, with the rest retrieved from reference TRBV5-4 and TRBJ1-2, is ETGVTQSPTHLIKTRGQQVTLRCSSQSGHNTVSWYQQALGQGPQFIFQYYREEENGRGNFPPRFSGLQFPNYSSELNVNALELDDSALYLCASSLETNYGYTFGSGTRLTVV.

Turning to this clonotype: Germline and junction disagree at one end, which may indicate a read error. V usage is TRBV6-1 and J usage is TRBJ1-1, with a tentative D call TRBD1 (5 bases). The CDR3 is 15 amino acids. Germline V gene sequence: CDR1 MNHNS, CDR2 SASEGT. The CDR3 nucleotides read TGTGCCAGCAGTGAAAAGGGACGGGGGAACACTGAAGCTCTCTTT. It codes for CASSEKGRGNTEALF.

This clonotype occurred a few times. V gene TRBV27 combines with J gene TRBJ1-1, with TRBD1 matching over 8 bases. V lost 3 bases to trimming and J lost 11 bases; unmatched junction nucleotides: 8. CDR3 length: 13 residues. Germline V gene data show CDR1 as MNHEY and CDR2 as SMNVEV (reference sequence). The CDR3 nucleotides are TGTGCCAGCAGTTTTTCCCAGGGGGCGAGTGCTTTCTTT. It codes for CASSFSQGASAFF.

Ten or more counts support this clonotype. This rearrangement joins TRBV28 to TRBJ1-5, with D maybe TRBD1 (6 bases). Trimming shortened V by 1 base and J by 0 bases, and 13 bases separated the two germline ends. This CDR3 has 17 residues. Germline CDR1 is MDHEN and CDR2 is SYDVKM. The DNA of the CDR3 is TGTGCCAGCAGTTTATTCAGGGGAGACTATAGCAATCAGCCCCAGCATTTT. Translation gives CASSLFRGDYSNQPQHF.

This chain joins TRBV6-1 and TRBJ2-2, with 9 bases aligning to TRBD1. The germline gives CDR1 MNHNS, CDR2 SASEGT. V was pared by 7 bases and J by 0 bases, with 12 bases of the junction left unmatched. CDR3 length: 18 amino acids. CDR3 region: CASNRDRVIAANTGELFF. CDR3 DNA: TGTGCCAGCAATAGGGACAGGGTAATCGCGGCGAACACCGGGGAGCTGTTTTTT.

This chain joins TRBV7-9 and TRBJ2-7, with D possibly called TRBD1 or TRBD2 (5 bases each). Germline V gene lookup returns CDR1 SEHNR and CDR2 FQNEAQ (reference sequence). V was clipped by 5 bases and J by 6 bases, with 11 bases between them. This CDR3 has 12 residues. CDR3 coding DNA: TGTGCCAGCAGCGAGGGGACCTGCGAGCAGTACTTC. Its translation: CASSEGTCEQYF.

Comments on this clonotype: This could be a read error, since a much larger clone is one nucleotide away. The rearrangement links TRBV6-2 or TRBV6-3 to TRBJ1-5; TRBD1 might be the D (6 bases). V lost 6 bases and J 5 bases, leaving 14 bases between the germline ends. The length of the CDR3 is 14 residues. Germline V gene lookup returns CDR1 MNHEY and CDR2 SVGEGT. The DNA of the CDR3 is TGTGCCAGCAGCGCACAGGGACGCGATCAGCCCCAGCATTTT. As protein: CASSAQGRDQPQHF.

This clonotype turned up a few times. The chain is built from TRBV11-2 and TRBJ1-1; D remains ambiguous. The CDR3 contains 16 residues. V was shortened by 1 base and J by 3 bases, with 15 bases between the two germline ends. Germline V CDR1 and CDR2: SGHAT, FQNNGV. Here the CDR3 DNA reads TGTGCCAGCAGCTTAGGAGCTAATCGGCGGTACACTGAAGCTTTCTTT. It translates to CASSLGANRRYTEAFF. Full variable domain (remainder filled in from reference TRBV11-2 and TRBJ1-1): EAGVAQSPRYKIIEKRQSVAFWCNPISGHATLYWYQQILGQGPKLLIQFQNNGVVDDSQLPKDRFSAERLKGVDSTLKIQPAKLEDSAVYLCASSLGANRRYTEAFFGQGTRLTVV.

This clonotype came up many times. V is TRBV28 and J is TRBJ1-1; unclear D gene. Germline CDR1 reads MDHEN; CDR2 reads SYDVKM. The CDR3 is made up of 11 amino acids. The CDR3 region is CVSMRNTEAFF. The CDR3 DNA sequence: TGTGTATCAATGAGGAACACTGAAGCTTTCTTT.